The 14 T cell receptor beta chains below come from one sample, sequenced in a study of a mutant IDH1 vaccine in newly diagnosed glioma (dated by TCRdb to the early 2020s). The time point label here, explained by the study, means: week 35, safety follow-up. Each vaccine dose, consisting of 300 ug of a 20-mer mutant IDH1 peptide in Montanide, was administered subcutaneously with topical imiquimod. The receptor library was made with the immunoSEQ multiplex PCR assay. In TCRdb, the immuneACCESS table is reduced to in-frame sequences with V and J assigned. These tables do not hold every clone; where another copy was compared, an unresolved V gene accounts for under half, and the others remain unexplained. Present in this sample are approximately 62,000 clones, 84% of which were seen just once. The ten largest clones capture 3.5% to 5% of the sample. No antigens are known for them. Sample: PBMCs, taken from a glioma patient whose treatment included an IDH1 peptide vaccine. These receptors came from a man between 25 and 39 years old with glioma.

This clone has only a few counts. The chain couples TRBV28 to TRBJ1-1; TRBD1 might be the D (6 bases). The CDR3 totals 15 residues. V dropped 5 bases and J dropped 1 base, with 14 bases sitting between them. The germline V gene has CDR1 MDHEN and CDR2 SYDVKM. CDR3 in DNA: TGTGCCAGCAGTCCAGGGGTTGGGGAGAACACTGAAGCTTTCTTT. Amino acids: CASSPGVGENTEAFF.

This chain joins TRBV28 and TRBJ1-6; possible D gene TRBD1, 6 bases. Trimming removed 6 bases at V and 7 bases at J, with 13 bases between. The CDR3 contains 14 residues. CDR1 is MDHEN, CDR2 SYDVKM, per germline. This CDR3 is CASSLGQNNSPLHF. CDR3 in DNA: TGTGCCAGCAGCCTAGGACAGAACAATTCACCCCTCCACTTT.

This chain links TRBV10-2 with TRBJ1-2, with D perhaps matching TRBD1 (6 bases). The CDR3 consists of 12 residues. V was shortened by 6 bases and J by 3 bases, with 8 bases between the two germline ends. Germline V CDR1 and CDR2: WSHSY, SAAADI. In DNA, the CDR3 is TGCGCCAGCAGCCGGACAGACTATGGCTACACCTTC. It yields the protein CASSRTDYGYTF.

This clone was counted a single time. The rearrangement joins TRBV5-1 to TRBJ1-2, with no clear D. Per germline, CDR1 SGHRS and CDR2 YFSETQ. V was trimmed by 1 base and J by 4 bases, leaving 14 bases between them. The CDR3 runs to 15 residues. CDR3 protein: CASSLWTGSPYGYTF. The CDR3 nucleotides read TGCGCCAGCAGCTTGTGGACGGGGAGCCCCTATGGCTACACCTTC.

The J gene is TRBJ1-1, the V gene TRBV10-3; 9 bases fit TRBD1. V was clipped by 6 bases and J by 1 base; unmatched bases: 3. CDR3 size: 14 residues. Germline values: CDR1 ENHRY, CDR2 SYGVKD. CDR3 sequence: CAIRGDRENTEAFF. Here the CDR3 DNA reads TGTGCCATCAGAGGGGACAGGGAGAACACTGAAGCTTTCTTT.

The rearrangement joins TRBV27 to TRBJ2-1, with D perhaps matching TRBD2 (5 bases). Trimming took off 4 bases at V and 0 bases at J, with 10 bases between the two ends. Germline values: CDR1 MNHEY, CDR2 SMNVEV (reference sequence). This CDR3 is built from 15 residues. CDR3 in DNA: TGTGCCAGCAGTTCAATCCGGGGCTCCTACAATGAGCAGTTCTTC. It translates to CASSSIRGSYNEQFF.

The V call is TRBV28, the J call TRBJ2-7, with TRBD1 identical over 7 bases. From germline, CDR1 is MDHEN and CDR2 SYDVKM. J lost 5 bases, V lost 8 bases, and 12 bases had no gene match. The CDR3 spans 14 residues. The DNA for the CDR3 is TGTGCCAGCTGGGCCGGAACAGGGGTCCACGAGCAGTACTTC. Translation: CASWAGTGVHEQYF.

CDR3 coding DNA: TGTGCCAGCAGCGTAGCCGGGCCTGGAGGAAACACCATATATTTT. Translating gives CASSVAGPGGNTIYF. This chain uses TRBV9 with TRBJ1-3; D ambiguous. Germline CDR1 is SGDLS and CDR2 is YYNGEE. Trimming removed 0 bases from V and 4 bases from J, with 11 bases in between. This CDR3 has 15 amino acids.

This clone was picked up one time. V usage is TRBV6-5 and J usage is TRBJ1-2; D might be TRBD1 (6 bases). V shed 4 bases and J shed 8 bases, with 8 bases lying between them. Germline lookup yields CDR1 MNHEY and CDR2 SVGAGI. The CDR3 spans 11 residues. The CDR3 region has the DNA TGTGCCAGCAGTTCAGGGGTGGGCTACACCTTC. Its protein is CASSSGVGYTF.

This clone was recorded a few times. The chain has TRBV12-5 and TRBJ1-1; maybe TRBD1 (5 bases). The ends were cut back, 0 bases at V and 1 base at J, with 9 bases in the middle. Germline lookup yields CDR1 LGHNT and CDR2 FRNRAP. The CDR3 is made up of 15 amino acids. In DNA form, the CDR3 reads TGTGCTAGTGGTTTGGTAAAAAGGGGGAACACTGAAGCTTTCTTT. It specifies CASGLVKRGNTEAFF.

V is TRBV5-6 and J is TRBJ2-7, with 8 bases that match TRBD1. CDR1 is SGHDT, CDR2 YYEEEE, per germline. V was pared by 3 bases and J by 4 bases, with 18 bases of the junction left unmatched. This CDR3 region has 18 residues. CDR3 DNA sequence: TGTGCCAGCAGCTCGGCCGGGACAGGTGATAGAGTTTTTTACGAGCAGTACTTC. Its translation is CASSSAGTGDRVFYEQYF.

V and J are TRBV5-6 and TRBJ1-2, with 9 bases matching TRBD1. Germline CDR1 and CDR2: SGHDT and YYEEEE. The V and J ends lost 3 bases and 1 base, in that order; junction bases with no gene match: 4. This CDR3 has 15 residues. The CDR3 nucleotides are TGTGCCAGCAGCTCCCGGGACAGGGTTAACTATGGCTACACCTTC. Amino acids: CASSSRDRVNYGYTF.

The CDR3 loop reads CASSFGSRTINTEAFF. The DNA for the CDR3 is TGCGCCAGCAGCTTCGGTTCAAGGACTATTAACACTGAAGCTTTCTTT. J is TRBJ1-1 and V is TRBV5-1; the D is unclear. V lost 2 bases and J 2 bases, leaving 16 bases between the germline ends. This CDR3 contains 16 residues. Germline assignment: CDR1 SGHRS and CDR2 YFSETQ.

The chain is built from TRBV7-8 and TRBJ2-7; D uncertain. The CDR3 totals 15 residues. Trimming shortened V by 1 base and J by 5 bases, and 15 bases separated the two germline ends. Germline CDR1 reads SGHVS; CDR2 reads FQNEAQ. CDR3 DNA: TGTGCCAGCAGCTTAGACCCCGGTTTTGTAGACGAGCAGTACTTC. Translating it yields CASSLDPGFVDEQYF. The full variable domain, rest sourced from reference TRBV7-8 and TRBJ2-7, is GAGVSQSPRYKVAKRGQDVALRCDPISGHVSLFWYQQALGQGPEFLTYFQNEAQLDKSGLPSDRFFAERPEGSVSTLKIQRTQQEDSAVYLCASSLDPGFVDEQYFGPGTRLTVT.